This T cell receptor beta chain comes out of a study of T-cell memory formation after mild COVID-19. Trimming took off 1 base at V and 5 bases at J, with 16 bases between the two ends. Germline values: CDR1 MGHRA, CDR2 YSYEKL. The CDR3 consists of 16 residues. TCRdb reprocessed the 5' RACE reads via MiXCR and lists one record per CDR3 protein. The repertoire holds a few hundred thousand distinct CDR3 sequences, with around 15% as singletons. The rearrangement joins TRBV4-1 to TRBJ2-3; possible D gene TRBD2, 6 bases. Sequenced: PBMCs or a T cell subset sorted from them (not recorded which). This sequence was found in a man between 18 and 35 years old who had mild COVID-19 (a few samples of this study predate the infection). Cell type and time point are not known. This CDR3 is CASSQAIGGALDTQYF. The CDR3 nucleotides read TGCGCCAGCAGCCAAGCCATTGGAGGGGCGCTAGATACGCAGTATTTT.